Below are 32 T cell receptor beta chains sequenced from a single sample in a study of OX40 agonist ivuxolimab in advanced cancers. The data were produced by immunoSEQ multiplex PCR, yet TCRdb's version contains in-frame clones alone and is incomplete. The table has around 46,000 clones, more than 80% seen once. The source was CD4+ or CD8+ T cells sorted from blood, collected in a trial of the OX40 agonist ivuxolimab. These receptors originate from an adult with an advanced solid tumor such as melanoma, head and neck, liver or kidney cancer.

V gene TRBV5-4 combines with J gene TRBJ2-7, with D unresolved. Germline CDR1 reads SGHNT; CDR2 reads YYREEE (reference sequence). The CDR3 runs to 14 residues. Trimming took off 1 base at V and 2 bases at J, with 10 bases between the two ends. The CDR3 region has the DNA TGTGCCAGCAGCTTGCGGACGGAAGCCTACGAGCAGTACTTC. It specifies CASSLRTEAYEQYF.

V and J are TRBV13 and TRBJ2-1, with no clear D. CDR1 PRHDT and CDR2 FYEKMQ come from the germline V gene (reference sequence). The V end lost 5 bases, the J end lost 6 bases, and 14 bases lay between the germline ends. The CDR3 has 14 residues. The DNA of the CDR3 is TGTGCCAGCAGCCATCGGACCTGGACCAATGAGCAGTTCTTC. Translating it yields CASSHRTWTNEQFF.

This chain joins TRBV12-5 and TRBJ1-1, with D perhaps matching TRBD1 (5 bases). This CDR3 comprises 15 residues. The V and J ends lost 7 bases and 5 bases respectively, with 20 bases between them. Germline V gives CDR1 LGHNT, CDR2 FRNRAP. DNA for the CDR3: TGTGCTAGTGAGCCCACTGTGGGGGTAGGAACTGAAGCTTTCTTT. Translated: CASEPTVGVGTEAFF.

This sequence joins TRBV6-5 and TRBJ1-5; D gene uncertain. With 2 bases removed from V and 1 base from J, the gap between germline ends came to 6 bases. From germline, CDR1 is MNHEY and CDR2 SVGAGI. The CDR3 is 14 amino acids. The CDR3 nucleotides read TGTGCCAGCAGTTACGGGTCAAGCAATCAGCCCCAGCATTTT. Residues: CASSYGSSNQPQHF.

The chain carries TRBV11-2 and TRBJ2-7; D is uncertain. CDR1 and CDR2 from the germline V gene are SGHAT and FQNNGV. This CDR3 has 12 amino acids. The germline V and J ends were trimmed by 1 base and 1 base, with 2 bases remaining between them. This chain's CDR3 is CASSLASYEQYF. The CDR3 nucleotides read TGTGCCAGCAGCTTAGCTTCCTACGAGCAGTACTTC.

The V gene is TRBV10-3, the J gene TRBJ1-4; D call uncertain. Trimming removed 5 bases at V and 8 bases at J, with 15 bases between. Germline loops: CDR1 ENHRY, CDR2 SYGVKD. The CDR3 has 14 amino acids. This CDR3 reads CAISTIQFREKLFF. CDR3 bases: TGTGCCATCAGTACCATTCAATTCCGGGAAAAACTGTTTTTT.

The genes are TRBV28 and TRBJ2-5; 12 nucleotides match TRBD2. Germline CDR1 MDHEN, CDR2 SYDVKM. V dropped 3 bases and J dropped 4; count of bases not matched to a gene: 0. The length of the CDR3 is 14 residues. The CDR3 spells CASSLGLAGETQYF. For the CDR3, the DNA is TGTGCCAGCAGTTTGGGACTAGCGGGAGAGACCCAGTACTTC.

This clone was seen more than once but under ten times. The rearrangement links TRBV7-9 to TRBJ2-5, with TRBD1 matching 9 bases. The CDR3 has 16 residues. The germline CDR1 and CDR2 sequences are SEHNR and FQNEAQ (reference sequence). Trimming at V came to 2 bases and at J to 3 bases, leaving 7 bases not matched to a gene. CDR3 nucleotides: TGTGCCAGCAGCTTACCCCCCGACAGGGGGGAAGAGACCCAGTACTTC. It specifies CASSLPPDRGEETQYF.

The chain carries TRBV27 and TRBJ2-7; 9 bases match TRBD1. Germline lookup yields CDR1 MNHEY and CDR2 SMNVEV (reference sequence). After removal of 6 bases from V and 2 bases from J, the junction contained 11 bases not matched to a gene. This CDR3 is built from 16 residues. The CDR3 sequence: CASSLTGGSFPYEQYF. The CDR3 DNA is TGTGCCAGCAGCCTTACAGGGGGCTCATTTCCCTACGAGCAGTACTTC.

The chain has TRBV27 and TRBJ2-7; D not resolved. Germline lookup yields CDR1 MNHEY and CDR2 SMNVEV (reference sequence). The CDR3 contains 15 residues. V lost 0 bases and J 7 bases, leaving 16 bases between the germline ends. The CDR3 loop reads CASSLSPALGLEQYF. The CDR3 nucleotides read TGTGCCAGCAGTTTATCGCCGGCACTGGGTTTAGAGCAGTACTTC.

The rearrangement links TRBV5-1 to TRBJ1-1; 8 bases agree with TRBD1. V lost 4 bases to trimming and J lost 1 base; unmatched junction nucleotides: 6. Per the germline V gene, CDR1 is SGHRS and CDR2 is YFSETQ. The CDR3 is 15 residues long. Here the CDR3 DNA reads TGCGCCAGCAGCCCTACCGGGACAGGGAACACTGAAGCTTTCTTT. Its protein is CASSPTGTGNTEAFF. Combining the CDR3 with reference TRBV5-1 and TRBJ1-1 gives the whole variable domain KAGVTQTPRYLIKTRGQQVTLSCSPISGHRSVSWYQQTPGQGLQFLFEYFSETQRNKGNFPGRFSGRQFSNSRSEMNVSTLELGDSALYLCASSPTGTGNTEAFFGQGTRLTVV.

The rearrangement joins TRBV5-4 to TRBJ2-4; 13 bases are a match to TRBD2. CDR3 length: 17 residues. V lost 3 bases to trimming and J lost 6 bases; unmatched junction nucleotides: 9. From germline, CDR1 is SGHNT and CDR2 YYREEE (reference sequence). Here the CDR3 DNA reads TGTGCCAGCAGCTCCAAGACTAGCGGGAGGAGGGGAAACATTCAGTACTTC. Translation: CASSSKTSGRRGNIQYF. Using reference TRBV5-4 and TRBJ2-4 for the parts outside the CDR3, the full variable domain is ETGVTQSPTHLIKTRGQQVTLRCSSQSGHNTVSWYQQALGQGPQFIFQYYREEENGRGNFPPRFSGLQFPNYSSELNVNALELDDSALYLCASSSKTSGRRGNIQYFGAGTRLSVL.

The chain links TRBV27 to TRBJ2-3; a weak D match, TRBD2 (6 bases). There are 15 residues in the CDR3. V was cut by 2 bases and J by 2 bases, with 11 bases left in between. Germline loops: CDR1 MNHEY, CDR2 SMNVEV (reference sequence). The chain's CDR3 is CASSLSGPFTDTQYF. CDR3 nucleotide sequence: TGTGCCAGCAGTTTAAGCGGGCCTTTCACAGATACGCAGTATTTT.

By its share, this clone is medium-sized. The rearrangement links TRBV6-4 to TRBJ2-2, with 8 bases matching TRBD2. Germline V CDR1 and CDR2: MRHNA, SNTAGT. Losses at the gene ends were 4 bases for V and 3 bases for J; bases not matched to a gene: 1. The CDR3 has 14 residues. CDR3 amino acids: CASSAGRDTGELFF. DNA of the CDR3: TGTGCCAGCAGTGCCGGGAGGGACACCGGGGAGCTGTTTTTT.

The V gene is TRBV5-6, the J gene TRBJ2-1; 9 positions match TRBD1. The CDR3 extends over 14 amino acids. Germline assignment: CDR1 SGHDT and CDR2 YYEEEE. V dropped 2 bases and J dropped 6; count of bases not matched to a gene: 3. The CDR3 DNA sequence: TGTGCCAGCAGCTTAGGACAGGGGATCAATGAGCAGTTCTTC. Translated, it gives CASSLGQGINEQFF.

The chain links TRBV20-1 to TRBJ2-7; TRBD1 might be the D (6 bases). The CDR3 is 11 amino acids. Trimming took off 5 bases at V and 6 bases at J, with 11 bases between the two ends. Germline V gene data show CDR1 as DFQATT and CDR2 as SNEGSKA (reference sequence). The CDR3 coding sequence is TGCAGTGCTCCGACAGGCTCCGAGCAGTACTTC. This translates into CSAPTGSEQYF.

The J gene is TRBJ2-2, the V gene TRBV4-1; D may match TRBD1 or TRBD2 (7 bases each). The V gene's germline CDR1 is MGHRA and CDR2 YSYEKL. Trimming left V 4 bases short and J 13 bases short, with 13 bases between. The CDR3 totals 12 residues. The CDR3 region is CASSPRGGGLFF. CDR3 nucleotide sequence: TGCGCCAGCAGCCCCAGGGGGGGTGGGCTGTTTTTT.

The chain recombines TRBV4-2 with TRBJ2-7; D unclear. The CDR3 loop spans 17 amino acids. V gave up 0 bases and J gave up 0 bases, with 15 bases separating them. Germline V gene sequence: CDR1 LGHNA, CDR2 YNFKEQ. The CDR3 DNA sequence: TGTGCCAGCAGCCAAGAGGAGAGTGGCGGAGCCTCCTACGAGCAGTACTTC. Translating gives CASSQEESGGASYEQYF.

In regard to this clone: One junction end disagrees with the germline gene, perhaps due to a read error. The chain links TRBV6-5 to TRBJ2-5; maybe TRBD1 (5 bases). From germline, CDR1 is MNHEY and CDR2 SVGAGI. The CDR3 covers 11 residues. CDR3 loop: CASSYRVSGHF. The CDR3, as DNA: TGTGCCAGCAGTTACAGGGTGTCAGGGCACTTC.

The chain has TRBV28 and TRBJ2-3; the D is unclear. The V end lost 3 bases, the J end lost 1 base, and 8 bases lay between the germline ends. Germline values: CDR1 MDHEN, CDR2 SYDVKM. The CDR3 is 14 amino acids. CDR3 region: CASSFLSGTDTQYF. In DNA, the CDR3 is TGTGCCAGCAGTTTTCTCTCTGGCACAGATACGCAGTATTTT. The complete variable domain, with remaining parts taken from reference TRBV28 and TRBJ2-3, reads DVKVTQSSRYLVKRTGEKVFLECVQDMDHENMFWYRQDPGLGLRLIYFSYDVKMKEKGDIPEGYSVSREKKERFSLILESASTNQTSMYLCASSFLSGTDTQYFGPGTRLTVL.

This chain connects TRBV9 to TRBJ2-6, with 7 bases aligning to TRBD2. The length of the CDR3 is 17 residues. The germline CDR1 and CDR2 sequences are SGDLS and YYNGEE. Trimming removed 5 bases from V and 2 bases from J; junction bases left unmatched: 10. The CDR3 DNA sequence: TGTGCCAGCAGTCAAAACTACCTAGCGGCTGGGGCCAACGTCCTGACTTTC. It specifies CASSQNYLAAGANVLTF.

J is TRBJ2-7 and V is TRBV6-5, with 7 bases matching TRBD1. J gave up 3 bases and V 8 bases, and 13 bases lay outside the gene matches. Per the germline V gene, CDR1 is MNHEY and CDR2 is SVGAGI. The CDR3 has 15 amino acids. DNA of the CDR3: TGTGCCAGCGGCCAACAGGGGCTCCTAGGCTACGAGCAGTACTTC. This encodes CASGQQGLLGYEQYF.

CDR3 protein: CASSLSFYSTDTQYF. The CDR3 DNA follows: TGTGCCAGCAGCCTGTCCTTCTACAGCACAGATACGCAGTATTTT. The rearrangement joins TRBV21-1 to TRBJ2-3; the table names TRBD2, a call not compared with the DNA. TRBV21-1 represents a pseudogene. The CDR3 spans 15 residues.

The rearrangement uses TRBV13 and TRBJ2-2, with TRBD2 matching over 11 bases. The CDR3 sequence is 15 residues long. V was clipped by 5 bases and J by 5 bases; unmatched bases: 4. The V gene's germline CDR1 is PRHDT and CDR2 FYEKMQ (reference sequence). CDR3 DNA: TGTGCCAGCAGCCAACTAGCGGGAGTGACCGGGGAGCTGTTTTTT. Translated: CASSQLAGVTGELFF.

This CDR3 is CASSFAGDSVYGYTF. CDR3 DNA sequence: TGTGCCAGCAGTTTTGCTGGGGACAGTGTATATGGCTACACCTTC. J is TRBJ1-2 and V is TRBV28; 7 bases are a match to TRBD1. The germline gives CDR1 MDHEN, CDR2 SYDVKM. V lost 3 bases, J lost 5 bases, and 9 bases stayed unmatched. CDR3 size: 15 residues.

The V gene is TRBV23-1, the J gene TRBJ2-7, with 8 positions matching TRBD2. TRBV23-1 is an ORF, and what it does is uncertain. The trim removed 0 bases at V and 6 bases at J, leaving 13 bases unmatched. This CDR3 is built from 17 residues. The CDR3 loop is CASSQSGRGVRGSEQYF. The CDR3 region has the DNA TGCGCCAGCAGTCAATCGGGGCGGGGGGTACGCGGTAGCGAGCAGTACTTC.

V is TRBV29-1 and J is TRBJ2-5, with TRBD2 as a possible D gene (5 bases). The V gene's germline CDR1 is SQVTM and CDR2 ANQGSEA. V lost 7 bases and J 2 bases, leaving 11 bases between the germline ends. This CDR3 region has 12 residues. Here the CDR3 DNA reads TGCAGCGCCGGACTGTATCAAGAGACCCAGTACTTC. Its protein product is CSAGLYQETQYF. The whole variable domain, remainder taken from reference TRBV29-1 and TRBJ2-5, is SAVISQKPSRDICQRGTSLTIQCQVDSQVTMMFWYRQQPGQSLTLIATANQGSEATYESGFVIDKFPISRPNLTFSTLTVSNMSPEDSSIYLCSAGLYQETQYFGPGTRLLVL.

This clone was counted once. The chain couples TRBV27 to TRBJ2-7; the D gene is possibly TRBD2 (6 bases). CDR3 size: 13 residues. V lost 0 bases, J lost 4 bases, and 7 bases lay in between. CDR1 and CDR2 (germline): MNHEY, SMNVEV (reference sequence). Written as DNA, the CDR3 is TGTGCCAGCAGTTTATCGGCGGGATACGAGCAGTACTTC. Protein product: CASSLSAGYEQYF.

The gene calls are TRBV28 and TRBJ2-3, with D perhaps assigned TRBD1 or TRBD2 (5 bases each). The CDR3 loop spans 13 amino acids. V was cut by 3 bases and J by 14 bases, with 18 bases left in between. Germline CDR1 MDHEN, CDR2 SYDVKM. This CDR3 is CASSLGQLGLRYF. DNA for the CDR3: TGTGCCAGCAGTTTGGGGCAACTAGGCCTTCGGTATTTT. The full variable domain, its missing parts supplied by reference TRBV28 and TRBJ2-3, is DVKVTQSSRYLVKRTGEKVFLECVQDMDHENMFWYRQDPGLGLRLIYFSYDVKMKEKGDIPEGYSVSREKKERFSLILESASTNQTSMYLCASSLGQLGLRYFGPGTRLTVL.

This clone was seen a single time. The chain couples TRBV4-2 to TRBJ2-7; unclear D gene. V gave up 3 bases and J gave up 4 bases, with 10 bases separating them. The CDR3 totals 13 residues. The germline CDR1 and CDR2 sequences are LGHNA and YNFKEQ. The CDR3 DNA follows: TGTGCCAGCAGCCAGGATGACTCGTACGAGCAGTACTTC. Translation: CASSQDDSYEQYF.

This chain joins TRBV27 and TRBJ2-7; D is undetermined. V gave up 5 bases and J gave up 5 bases, with 13 bases separating them. CDR1 is MNHEY and CDR2 is SMNVEV in the germline V gene (reference sequence). This CDR3 has 13 amino acids. The CDR3 reads CASSEISLDEQYF. CDR3 coding DNA: TGTGCCAGCAGTGAAATCTCCCTGGACGAGCAGTACTTC.

The chain recombines TRBV11-3 with TRBJ2-7; 8 bases align to TRBD2. Germline V lookup: CDR1 SGHNT, CDR2 YENEEA. The CDR3 totals 15 residues. V shed 4 bases and J 6 bases; nucleotides not matched to a gene: 11. The CDR3 reads CASSSLAGSGIEQYF. CDR3 nucleotide sequence: TGTGCCAGCAGCTCGTTAGCGGGAAGTGGGATCGAGCAGTACTTC.